The 18 T cell receptor beta chains listed next were all sequenced from one sample in a study of cytomegalovirus exposure and HLA in healthy donors. Using immunoSEQ multiplex PCR, the repertoire was profiled, and TCRdb retains in-frame clones only, with some absent. The sample shows tens of thousands of clones, roughly 96% of them seen only once. The sequencing sample was made of PBMCs. The origin of the receptors is a man between 18 and 35 years old in good health and CMV-seronegative.

The chain recombines TRBV5-1 with TRBJ2-7, with 11 bases aligning to TRBD2. Germline CDR1 and CDR2: SGHRS and YFSETQ. This CDR3 is 14 amino acids long. V was clipped by 5 bases and J by 2 bases; unmatched bases: 3. The CDR3: CASRIAGGPYEQYF. The CDR3 DNA is TGCGCCAGCAGGATAGCGGGAGGGCCCTACGAGCAGTACTTC.

The V and J genes are TRBV30 and TRBJ1-5; 9 bases map to TRBD1. Germline CDR1 GTSNPN, CDR2 SVGIG (reference sequence). J was trimmed by 4 bases and V by 5 bases; bases with no gene match: 6. The CDR3 length is 14 residues. The CDR3 region is CAWSEGQGNQPQHF. The CDR3 DNA sequence: TGTGCCTGGTCCGAGGGACAGGGAAATCAGCCCCAGCATTTT.

The CDR3 reads CASSSRGHIYEQYF. The CDR3, as DNA: TGTGCCAGCAGTTCCAGGGGGCATATCTACGAGCAGTACTTC. This chain uses TRBV27 with TRBJ2-7, with TRBD1 matching over 8 bases. This CDR3 region has 14 residues. V gave up 4 bases and J gave up 3 bases; unmatched junction bases: 5. Germline V gene data show CDR1 as MNHEY and CDR2 as SMNVEV (reference sequence).

The V call is TRBV2, the J call TRBJ2-7; possibly TRBD2 for D (6 bases). Germline lookup yields CDR1 SNHLY and CDR2 FYNNEI. Trimming left V 8 bases short and J 7 bases short, with 9 bases between. This CDR3 region has 10 residues. The CDR3 bases are TGTGCCAGCTTGGAGGGTGAGCAGTACTTC. This encodes CASLEGEQYF.

The count of this clone is one. The J gene is TRBJ2-1, the V gene TRBV27, with 7 bases that match TRBD2. The germline V gene has CDR1 MNHEY and CDR2 SMNVEV (reference sequence). V lost 3 bases, J lost 6 bases, and 5 bases stayed unmatched. The CDR3 is 14 residues long. In nucleotides, the CDR3 is TGTGCCAGCAGTTTGCGCGGGAGAGGCAATGAGCAGTTCTTC. Translating gives CASSLRGRGNEQFF.

V gene TRBV11-2 combines with J gene TRBJ2-1; a possible D gene is TRBD1 (5 bases). The germline V gene has CDR1 SGHAT and CDR2 FQNNGV. The CDR3 runs to 13 residues. V was trimmed by 3 bases and J by 7 bases, leaving 10 bases between them. The CDR3 nucleotides are TGTGCCAGCAGCTTGGGCAGGGTTAATGAGCAGTTCTTC. Protein sequence: CASSLGRVNEQFF.

This chain uses TRBV6-6 with TRBJ2-1; 11 nucleotides agree with TRBD2. Unmatched junction bases numbered 3, after V lost 4 bases and J lost 4 bases. The germline CDR1 and CDR2 sequences are MNHNY and SVGAGI (reference sequence). The CDR3 is 15 residues long. The CDR3 nucleotides read TGTGCCAGCAGTTTAGCGGGAGGGGCTTACAATGAGCAGTTCTTC. It encodes CASSLAGGAYNEQFF.

The V gene is TRBV27, the J gene TRBJ2-7, with no clear D. The germline gives CDR1 MNHEY, CDR2 SMNVEV (reference sequence). The CDR3 totals 13 residues. Trimming took 2 bases from V and 2 from J, leaving 7 bases between them. The CDR3 nucleotides are TGTGCCAGCAGTTTAAAGCTAGCCTACGAGCAGTACTTC. This codes for CASSLKLAYEQYF.

The CDR3 DNA is TGTGCCAGCAGTTCCAGGGTTTTCGCTGGCTACACCTTC. This codes for CASSSRVFAGYTF. V and J are TRBV28 and TRBJ1-2, with D perhaps TRBD1 (5 bases). V was cut by 4 bases and J by 7 bases, with 13 bases left in between. Germline lookup yields CDR1 MDHEN and CDR2 SYDVKM. CDR3 length: 13 amino acids.

The rearrangement joins TRBV27 to TRBJ1-2; 8 bases map to TRBD1. The length of the CDR3 is 13 residues. Germline V CDR1 and CDR2: MNHEY, SMNVEV (reference sequence). V lost 5 bases to trimming and J lost 5 bases; unmatched junction nucleotides: 4. CDR3 coding DNA: TGTGCCAGCAGTCTTACAGGGGGGTATGGCTACACCTTC. Translated: CASSLTGGYGYTF.

The J gene is TRBJ1-2, the V gene TRBV12-2; the D call in the table, TRBD1, was not verified against the DNA. TRBV12-2 constitutes a pseudogene. CDR3 size: 14 residues. The CDR3 DNA follows: TGTGCAAGTCGCTTCGAGACAGTAGTCTATGGCTACACCTTC. The encoded protein is CASRFETVVYGYTF.

This chain links TRBV5-4 with TRBJ1-4; unclear D gene. This CDR3 comprises 15 residues. V dropped 4 bases and J dropped 8 bases, with 18 bases sitting between them. CDR1 and CDR2 from the germline V gene are SGHNT and YYREEE (reference sequence). The CDR3 sequence: CASSRRGYLLEKLFF. In DNA form, the CDR3 reads TGTGCCAGCAGCCGTAGAGGGTACCTCCTGGAAAAACTGTTTTTT.

The rearrangement links TRBV29-1 to TRBJ2-3; 9 bases fit TRBD2. This CDR3 is 20 amino acids long. Trimming removed 4 bases from V and 0 bases from J; junction bases left unmatched: 20. Germline V lookup: CDR1 SQVTM, CDR2 ANQGSEA. The CDR3 DNA is TGCAGCGTTGCACAGCCGGGACTAGCAAAAGACCCCTCTAGCACAGATACGCAGTATTTT. It encodes CSVAQPGLAKDPSSTDTQYF.

This clone was detected once. This sequence joins TRBV6-5 and TRBJ1-2; possibly TRBD1 for D (6 bases). V was shortened by 3 bases and J by 8 bases, with 19 bases between the two germline ends. CDR1 and CDR2 from the germline V gene are MNHEY and SVGAGI. This CDR3 region has 15 residues. CDR3 DNA sequence: TGTGCCAGCAGTTATGGCAGGGGCCATCCGGGGGGCTACACCTTC. It specifies CASSYGRGHPGGYTF.

The CDR3 reads CASESKVYNYGYTF. CDR3 nucleotides: TGTGCCAGCGAGAGTAAAGTTTACAACTATGGCTACACCTTC. The V gene is TRBV7-9, the J gene TRBJ1-2; D unresolved. This CDR3 has 14 amino acids. Trimming left V 8 bases short and J 2 bases short, with 15 bases between. CDR1 is SEHNR, CDR2 FQNEAQ, per germline (reference sequence).

This clone was detected only once. The chain couples TRBV27 to TRBJ2-1; D is unresolved. Germline V gives CDR1 MNHEY, CDR2 SMNVEV (reference sequence). The CDR3 covers 14 residues. Between the trimmed V and J ends, which lost 8 bases and 6 bases, there was a span of 17 bases. CDR3 bases: TGTGCCAGCGCCCTGGCCCAGTACCGCAATGAGCAGTTCTTC. Its translation: CASALAQYRNEQFF.

In its sample, this clone was seen once. The chain joins TRBV29-1 to TRBJ2-1, with D hard to call. V gave up 7 bases and J gave up 4 bases, with 8 bases separating them. The CDR3 covers 11 residues. Germline V gene data show CDR1 as SQVTM and CDR2 as ANQGSEA. Here the CDR3 reads CSGAVYNEQFF. The CDR3, as DNA: TGCAGCGGGGCCGTATACAATGAGCAGTTCTTC.

This chain uses TRBV9 with TRBJ2-7; possible D gene TRBD2, 6 bases. This CDR3 comprises 17 residues. Trimming shortened V by 2 bases and J by 2 bases, and 20 bases separated the two germline ends. Germline lookup yields CDR1 SGDLS and CDR2 YYNGEE. DNA of the CDR3: TGTGCCAGCAGCGTCTCCGGGAGTTATGTGGGGACCTACGAGCAGTACTTC. This translates into CASSVSGSYVGTYEQYF.